These 22 T cell receptor beta chains came from one sample sequenced in a study of cytotoxic CD8 clonotypes in ibrutinib-treated CLL. TCRdb keeps only in-frame clones here, not all; method: immunoSEQ multiplex PCR. Altogether approximately 91,000 clones are present, roughly 83% being singletons, with the ten largest covering approximately 5%. The sequences come from PBMCs, collected after 12 months of ibrutinib treatment. The receptor source for this set is a human donor with chronic lymphocytic leukemia.

The chain combines TRBV5-1 with TRBJ2-7; a possible D gene is TRBD2 (6 bases). Germline assignment: CDR1 SGHRS and CDR2 YFSETQ. Deletions cut 2 bases from V and 0 bases from J, with 15 bases between. The CDR3 has 16 amino acids. CDR3 protein: CASSFGPGGNSYEQYF. As DNA, the CDR3 is TGCGCCAGCAGCTTTGGCCCCGGAGGGAACTCCTACGAGCAGTACTTC.

The J gene is TRBJ2-7, the V gene TRBV7-9; TRBD1 matches at 8 bases. This CDR3 has 15 residues. Germline trimming cut 4 bases from V and 2 bases from J; bases unmatched to any gene: 7. Germline lookup yields CDR1 SEHNR and CDR2 FQNEAQ (reference sequence). The CDR3 is CASSSGTGSPYEQYF. The DNA of the CDR3 is TGTGCCAGCAGCTCGGGGACAGGTTCCCCCTACGAGCAGTACTTC.

The genes are TRBV2 and TRBJ2-2; D ambiguous. Trimming removed 8 bases at V and 4 bases at J, with 11 bases between. This CDR3 has 13 amino acids. Looked up from germline, CDR1 is SNHLY and CDR2 is FYNNEI. The CDR3 bases are TGTGCCAGCGGTTGGTTTGCCACCGGGGAGCTGTTTTTT. Translating gives CASGWFATGELFF.

The genes are TRBV5-1 and TRBJ2-3; the D gene is possibly TRBD1 (6 bases). The CDR3 has 14 amino acids. V shed 4 bases and J shed 2 bases, with 11 bases lying between them. Looked up from germline, CDR1 is SGHRS and CDR2 is YFSETQ. The CDR3 DNA is TGCGCCAGCAGCACCGGACAGTCCACAGATACGCAGTATTTT. As protein: CASSTGQSTDTQYF.

A note on this clone: The sample has other DNA sequences that encode this CDR3 too. The rearrangement uses TRBV28 and TRBJ2-3; the D is unclear. The V end was cut by 6 bases, the J end by 0 bases, with 7 bases between. Germline CDR1 MDHEN, CDR2 SYDVKM. The CDR3 is 13 amino acids. CDR3 residues: CASRGPSTDTQYF. DNA of the CDR3: TGTGCCAGCAGGGGTCCCAGCACAGATACGCAGTATTTT.

The gene calls are TRBV7-9 and TRBJ1-1; tentatively, D is TRBD1 (5 bases). This CDR3 has 14 amino acids. The V gene's germline CDR1 is SEHNR and CDR2 FQNEAQ (reference sequence). Trimming cost V 4 bases and J 1 base, with 10 bases left between them. CDR3 sequence (DNA): TGTGCCAGCAGCTCCGTGGGGGGGAACACTGAAGCTTTCTTT. Residues: CASSSVGGNTEAFF. The variable domain in full, with the rest retrieved from reference TRBV7-9 and TRBJ1-1, is DTGVSQNPRHKITKRGQNVTFRCDPISEHNRLYWYRQTLGQGPEFLTYFQNEAQLEKSRLLSDRFSAERPKGSFSTLEIQRTEQGDSAMYLCASSSVGGNTEAFFGQGTRLTVV.

This rearrangement joins TRBV19 to TRBJ2-2, with 9 positions matching TRBD1. The germline V gene has CDR1 LNHDA and CDR2 SQIVND (reference sequence). This CDR3 is built from 16 residues. The junction had 4 bases not matched to a gene; V was cut back by 5 bases and J by 0 bases. The CDR3 DNA reads as TGTGCCAGTAGTGCCCGACAGGGGGCGAACACCGGGGAGCTGTTTTTT. Amino acid sequence: CASSARQGANTGELFF.

The rearrangement joins TRBV27 to TRBJ2-1; 8 bases agree with TRBD2. The CDR3 loop spans 13 amino acids. Germline loops: CDR1 MNHEY, CDR2 SMNVEV (reference sequence). Unmatched junction bases numbered 4, after V lost 6 bases and J lost 6 bases. CDR3 in amino acids: CASSKAGANEQFF. The CDR3, as DNA: TGTGCCAGCAGCAAAGCGGGAGCCAATGAGCAGTTCTTC.

The genes are TRBV5-6 and TRBJ1-2; 7 bases map to TRBD1. The ends lost 0 bases at V and 5 bases at J; junction bases unmatched: 7. The CDR3 contains 15 residues. Per the germline V gene, CDR1 is SGHDT and CDR2 is YYEEEE. The CDR3 coding sequence is TGTGCCAGCAGCTTGGGGTGGGGACAGCCATATGGCTACACCTTC. Translation gives CASSLGWGQPYGYTF.

This clone was found a few times. The V and J genes are TRBV19 and TRBJ1-3, with D maybe TRBD1 (5 bases). V dropped 9 bases and J dropped 2 bases, with 8 bases sitting between them. CDR3 length equals 12 residues. In germline, CDR1 is LNHDA, CDR2 SQIVND (reference sequence). The CDR3: CASGGAGNTIYF. In DNA, the CDR3 is TGTGCCAGCGGGGGGGCTGGAAACACCATATATTTT.

The chain has TRBV6-6 and TRBJ1-2; a weak D match, TRBD1 (5 bases). Germline CDR1 is MNHNY and CDR2 is SVGAGI (reference sequence). The CDR3 totals 12 residues. Trimming took off 5 bases at V and 4 bases at J, with 8 bases between the two ends. As DNA, the CDR3 is TGTGCCAGCAGTGACAGAGGCTATGGCTACACCTTC. It translates to CASSDRGYGYTF.

The chain combines TRBV2 with TRBJ2-3; D is ambiguous. CDR1 and CDR2 (germline): SNHLY, FYNNEI. Trimming removed 6 bases from V and 1 base from J, with 14 bases in between. This CDR3 comprises 15 residues. The CDR3 sequence: CASRDPWLRTDTQYF. The CDR3 DNA reads as TGTGCCAGCAGGGACCCGTGGCTCCGCACAGATACGCAGTATTTT. Full variable domain (missing parts from reference TRBV2 and TRBJ2-3): EPEVTQTPSHQVTQMGQEVILRCVPISNHLYFYWYRQILGQKVEFLVSFYNNEISEKSEIFDDQFSVERPDGSNFTLKIRSTKLEDSAMYFCASRDPWLRTDTQYFGPGTRLTVL.

The gene calls are TRBV19 and TRBJ2-5; D is possibly TRBD1 (5 bases). The CDR3 loop spans 16 amino acids. The V gene's germline CDR1 is LNHDA and CDR2 SQIVND (reference sequence). Trimming cost V 4 bases and J 3 bases, with 18 bases left between them. CDR3 amino acids: CASSRGPGGSEETQYF. The CDR3 DNA reads TGTGCCAGTAGTAGGGGCCCCGGCGGTTCTGAAGAGACCCAGTACTTC.

The chain carries TRBV4-2 and TRBJ2-5, with a weak D call TRBD2 (6 bases). The CDR3 extends over 17 amino acids. V lost 1 base, J lost 1 base, and 16 bases lay in between. Germline CDR1 LGHNA, CDR2 YNFKEQ. In DNA, the CDR3 is TGTGCCAGCAGCCAAGGCCGTGGCGGGGCGTCCCAAGAGACCCAGTACTTC. Amino acids: CASSQGRGGASQETQYF.

V and J are TRBV11-2 and TRBJ2-1; D perhaps matches TRBD1 (5 bases). There are 12 residues in the CDR3. CDR1 is SGHAT, CDR2 FQNNGV, per germline. The ends were cut back, 1 base at V and 9 bases at J, with 7 bases in the middle. The CDR3, as DNA: TGTGCCAGCAGCTTAGGGGGCACTGAGCAGTTCTTC. This sequence encodes CASSLGGTEQFF.

This clone was observed a handful of times. The chain employs TRBV30 and TRBJ1-6; unclear D gene. V was trimmed by 3 bases and J by 8 bases, leaving 11 bases between them. This CDR3 comprises 13 residues. Germline-derived CDR1 and CDR2 are GTSNPN and SVGIG (reference sequence). CDR3 bases: TGTGCCTGGAGCCCGGGTGCCTATTCACCCCTCCACTTT. Protein product: CAWSPGAYSPLHF.

This clone was recorded only once. V gene TRBV6-5 combines with J gene TRBJ1-2; 7 bases line up with TRBD1. V lost 6 bases, J lost 6 bases, and 13 bases stayed unmatched. Germline CDR1 reads MNHEY; CDR2 reads SVGAGI. The length of the CDR3 is 15 residues. CDR3 coding DNA: TGTGCCAGCAGGGCCCCGATAACAGGGGAGGATGGCTACACCTTC. Translating it yields CASRAPITGEDGYTF.

This clone was counted between two and nine times. The chain has TRBV18 and TRBJ2-5; D remains ambiguous. The CDR3 runs 12 residues. CDR1 KGHSH and CDR2 LQKENI come from the germline V gene. V gave up 4 bases and J gave up 4 bases, with 7 bases separating them. Here the CDR3 DNA reads TGTGCCAGCTCACTTATTCGAGAGACCCAGTACTTC. Protein product: CASSLIRETQYF.

This clone was detected only a few times. The gene calls are TRBV4-3 and TRBJ2-3; D is perhaps TRBD1 or TRBD2 (5 bases each). V lost 1 base to trimming and J lost 10 bases, with 9 bases between them. This CDR3 contains 12 residues. Germline V CDR1 and CDR2: LGHNA, YSLEER. CDR3 sequence (DNA): TGCGCCAGCAGCCAAGCAGGGAGTCCGCAGTATTTT. The encoded protein is CASSQAGSPQYF.

With respect to this clone: A much larger clone is a single base away; this may be a read error. Additional DNA sequences in this sample encode the identical CDR3. The V gene is TRBV10-3, the J gene TRBJ2-6; TRBD1 agrees at 11 bases. J gave up 3 bases and V 8 bases, and 6 bases lay outside the gene matches. CDR3 size: 16 residues. The germline V gene has CDR1 ENHRY and CDR2 SYGVKD. CDR3 bases: TGTGCCATCGGGGGGACAGGGGGGCTTGGGGCCAACGTCCTGACTTTC. Translation: CAIGGTGGLGANVLTF.

CDR3 protein: CASSFQGRGGTQYF. Here the CDR3 DNA reads TGTGCCAGCAGTTTCCAGGGACGCGGGGGGACCCAGTACTTC. This chain connects TRBV27 to TRBJ2-5; 7 positions agree with TRBD2. This CDR3 spans 14 amino acids. Unmatched junction bases numbered 8, after V lost 3 bases and J lost 7 bases. CDR1 MNHEY and CDR2 SMNVEV come from the germline V gene (reference sequence).

The CDR3 protein is CASSLAGGAVGTDTQYF. As DNA, the CDR3 is TGTGCCAGCAGCTTAGCAGGGGGGGCCGTGGGCACAGATACGCAGTATTTT. The V gene is TRBV7-9, the J gene TRBJ2-3, with D possibly matching TRBD2 (7 bases). This CDR3 is built from 17 residues. The V gene's germline CDR1 is SEHNR and CDR2 FQNEAQ (reference sequence). Trimming pared 0 bases from V and 1 base from J, leaving 14 bases between. Using reference TRBV7-9 and TRBJ2-3 for the parts outside the CDR3, the full variable domain is DTGVSQNPRHKITKRGQNVTFRCDPISEHNRLYWYRQTLGQGPEFLTYFQNEAQLEKSRLLSDRFSAERPKGSFSTLEIQRTEQGDSAMYLCASSLAGGAVGTDTQYFGPGTRLTVL.